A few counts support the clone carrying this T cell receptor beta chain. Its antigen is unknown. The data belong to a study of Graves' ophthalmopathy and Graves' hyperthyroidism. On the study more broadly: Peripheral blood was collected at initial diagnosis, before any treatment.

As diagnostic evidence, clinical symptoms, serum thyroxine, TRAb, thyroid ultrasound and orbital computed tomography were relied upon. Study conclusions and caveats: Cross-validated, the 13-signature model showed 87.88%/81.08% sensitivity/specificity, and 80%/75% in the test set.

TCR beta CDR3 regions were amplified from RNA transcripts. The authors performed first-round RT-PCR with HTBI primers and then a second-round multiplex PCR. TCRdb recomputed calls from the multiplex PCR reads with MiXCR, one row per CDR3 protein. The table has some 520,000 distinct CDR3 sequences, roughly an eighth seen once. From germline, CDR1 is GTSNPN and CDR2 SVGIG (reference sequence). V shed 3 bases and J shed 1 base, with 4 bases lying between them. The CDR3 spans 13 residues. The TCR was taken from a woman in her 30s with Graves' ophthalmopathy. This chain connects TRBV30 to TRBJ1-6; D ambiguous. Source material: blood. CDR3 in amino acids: CAWRTSYNSPLHF. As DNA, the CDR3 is TGTGCCTGGAGAACTTCCTATAATTCACCCCTCCACTTT.